One sample yielded the 25 T cell receptor beta chains listed below, sequenced in a study of blood T cell repertoires in COVID-19. Sequencing used immunoSEQ multiplex PCR; TCRdb keeps in-frame clones, though not all of them. The sample has approximately 100,000 clones; roughly 86% are singletons. Source material: peripheral blood. The receptors derive from a woman aged 55-69 years with acute or convalescent COVID-19.

The chain uses TRBV9 and TRBJ2-1; TRBD2 matches at 9 bases. Germline CDR1 reads SGDLS; CDR2 reads YYNGEE. V lost 3 bases, J lost 9 bases, and 10 bases stayed unmatched. This CDR3 contains 15 residues. CDR3 in DNA: TGTGCCAGCAGCGCCCTAGCGGGGTACAAAGGTGAGCAGTTCTTC. Translated, it gives CASSALAGYKGEQFF.

This rearrangement joins TRBV24-1 to TRBJ2-5, with D unresolved. The length of the CDR3 is 15 residues. V was pared by 11 bases and J by 1 base, with 19 bases between. The germline V gene has CDR1 KGHDR and CDR2 SFDVKD. The DNA of the CDR3 is TGTGCCAACTTGCGCGTTACCGTAGCCCAAGAGACCCAGTACTTC. Its translation: CANLRVTVAQETQYF.

This chain connects TRBV29-1 to TRBJ2-7; 8 bases align to TRBD1. Losses at the gene ends were 1 base for V and 3 bases for J; bases not matched to a gene: 8. This CDR3 contains 15 residues. Per the germline V gene, CDR1 is SQVTM and CDR2 is ANQGSEA. CDR3 protein: CSVEGGQGAIYEQYF. CDR3 bases: TGCAGCGTTGAAGGAGGGCAGGGGGCTATCTACGAGCAGTACTTC.

V and J are TRBV29-1 and TRBJ1-2; D may be TRBD1 (5 bases). CDR3 length: 13 amino acids. Germline V gene lookup returns CDR1 SQVTM and CDR2 ANQGSEA. Between the trimmed V and J ends, which lost 3 bases and 6 bases, there was a span of 14 bases. The CDR3 sequence is CSVDDRLSDGYTF. The DNA for the CDR3 is TGCAGCGTTGACGACAGACTCTCAGATGGCTACACCTTC.

The V call is TRBV9, the J call TRBJ1-4, with D perhaps matching TRBD1 (6 bases). Germline loops: CDR1 SGDLS, CDR2 YYNGEE. V was pared by 0 bases and J by 12 bases, with 15 bases between. This CDR3 is built from 14 residues. As DNA, the CDR3 is TGTGCCAGCAGCGTAGGGGCACAGGGTGCGGAACTGTTTTTT. This sequence encodes CASSVGAQGAELFF.

The rearrangement uses TRBV7-9 and TRBJ1-1; TRBD1 matches 9 bases. With V trimmed by 3 bases and J by 5 bases, 4 bases remained unmatched. The CDR3 sequence is 14 residues long. Germline V CDR1 and CDR2: SEHNR, FQNEAQ (reference sequence). In DNA, the CDR3 is TGTGCCAGCAGCTTGGGACAGGGCGAGACTGAAGCTTTCTTT. Its translation: CASSLGQGETEAFF.

The chain employs TRBV28 and TRBJ1-4; no clear D gene. The CDR3 spans 19 residues. V dropped 1 base and J dropped 1 base, with 19 bases sitting between them. CDR1 is MDHEN, CDR2 SYDVKM, per germline. CDR3 residues: CASSLFTQPPGLTNEKLFF. In nucleotides, the CDR3 is TGTGCCAGCAGTTTATTTACCCAGCCCCCGGGTCTAACTAATGAAAAACTGTTTTTT.

Concerning this clone itself: The junction and the germline gene differ at one end; a read error may be behind it. The V call is TRBV7-7, the J call TRBJ2-1, with D possibly being TRBD2 (5 bases). Germline V gives CDR1 SSHAT, CDR2 FNYEAQ (reference sequence). The CDR3 contains 13 residues. The CDR3 coding sequence is TGTGCTAGCAGCCCGAAGGGCGGGAATGAGCAGTTCTTC. Its translation: CASSPKGGNEQFF. Combining the CDR3 with reference TRBV7-7 and TRBJ2-1 gives the whole variable domain GAGVSQSPRYKVTKRGQDVTLRCDPISSHATLYWYQQALGQGPEFLTYFNYEAQPDKSGLPSDRFSAERPEGSISTLTIQRTEQRDSAMYRCASSPKGGNEQFFGPGTRLTVL.

The rearrangement uses TRBV7-8 and TRBJ2-5, with TRBD1 matching over 7 bases. With V trimmed by 1 base and J by 5 bases, 4 bases remained unmatched. From germline, CDR1 is SGHVS and CDR2 FQNEAQ. The CDR3 spans 14 residues. The CDR3 DNA reads as TGTGCCAGCAGCTTAGTCGACAGGGCCGAGACCCAGTACTTC. It is translated as CASSLVDRAETQYF.

Note on this clone: The germline gene is not matched at one end of the junction; a read error may be the cause. J is TRBJ1-2 and V is TRBV11-2; 10 bases are shared with TRBD1. Germline V gene lookup returns CDR1 SGHAT and CDR2 FQNNGV. The CDR3 consists of 18 residues. CDR3 nucleotide sequence: TGTGCCAGCAGTTTAGACAGGGGGCCCCGTCTACGTAACTATGGCTACACCTTC. This codes for CASSLDRGPRLRNYGYTF.

The rearrangement uses TRBV6-2 or TRBV6-3 and TRBJ1-2; perhaps TRBD1 as D (5 bases). The germline V gene encodes CDR1 MNHEY and CDR2 SVGEGT. Deletions cut 0 bases from V and 8 bases from J, with 7 bases between. The CDR3 totals 12 residues. CDR3 amino acids: CASSYSQGGYTF. The DNA for the CDR3 is TGTGCCAGCAGTTACTCGCAGGGAGGCTACACCTTC.

The gene calls are TRBV14 and TRBJ1-1; 9 bases are shared with TRBD1. Trimming cost V 5 bases and J 5 bases; bases outside gene matches: 9. Looked up from germline, CDR1 is SGHDN and CDR2 is FVKESK. CDR3 length: 15 residues. CDR3 nucleotide sequence: TGTGCCAGCAGCAAAAGAGGGACAGGGATGACTGAAGCTTTCTTT. Protein product: CASSKRGTGMTEAFF.

This clone was recorded a few times. This sequence joins TRBV9 and TRBJ1-4; no clear D. CDR1 is SGDLS and CDR2 is YYNGEE in the germline V gene. Trimming left V 3 bases short and J 11 bases short, with 11 bases between. The CDR3 has 12 residues. CDR3 in amino acids: CASSGPAGKLFF. CDR3 bases: TGTGCCAGCAGCGGCCCGGCGGGGAAACTGTTTTTT.

The V call is TRBV12-3 or TRBV12-4, the J call TRBJ1-5, with D possibly matching TRBD1 (5 bases). V was trimmed by 7 bases and J by 7 bases, leaving 14 bases between them. The CDR3 spans 13 residues. The CDR3 sequence is CASTGGDRQPQHF. CDR3 sequence (DNA): TGTGCCAGCACCGGGGGGGATAGGCAGCCCCAGCATTTT.

The CDR3 DNA reads as TGTGCCAGCAGCCCCCTAGTTAGCGGGAGCTCGGATGAGCAGTTCTTC. Protein: CASSPLVSGSSDEQFF. This chain joins TRBV9 and TRBJ2-1; 9 bases fit TRBD2. This CDR3 is built from 16 residues. The junction had 13 bases not matched to a gene; V was cut back by 4 bases and J by 8 bases. From germline, CDR1 is SGDLS and CDR2 YYNGEE.

CDR3 region: CAISESGGNYNEQFF. The CDR3 DNA follows: TGTGCCATCAGTGAGTCAGGGGGCAATTACAATGAGCAGTTCTTC. The chain combines TRBV10-3 with TRBJ2-1; TRBD1 agrees at 7 bases. Looked up from germline, CDR1 is ENHRY and CDR2 is SYGVKD. With 0 bases clipped from V and 4 bases from J, the junction kept 3 bases outside the gene matches. This CDR3 comprises 15 residues.

This chain links TRBV18 with TRBJ2-1, with TRBD1 identical over 7 bases. The CDR3 is made up of 15 amino acids. Germline V lookup: CDR1 KGHSH, CDR2 LQKENI. The junction had 3 bases not matched to a gene; V was cut back by 2 bases and J by 2 bases. CDR3 residues: CASSPEGAAYNEQFF. CDR3 in DNA: TGTGCCAGCTCACCAGAGGGGGCGGCCTACAATGAGCAGTTCTTC.

This chain links TRBV18 with TRBJ1-2, with D perhaps TRBD1 (5 bases). V shed 3 bases and J shed 4 bases, with 15 bases lying between them. Germline V CDR1 and CDR2: KGHSH, LQKENI. This CDR3 is built from 15 residues. CDR3 bases: TGTGCCAGCTCACCTCCCCGCCAGGGCGCCTATGGCTACACCTTC. This encodes CASSPPRQGAYGYTF.

The V gene is TRBV13, the J gene TRBJ1-2; D unclear. CDR3 length: 13 amino acids. Germline CDR1 is PRHDT and CDR2 is FYEKMQ (reference sequence). V lost 0 bases to trimming and J lost 6 bases, with 8 bases between them. The CDR3 is CASSLGAFDGYTF. CDR3 coding DNA: TGTGCCAGCAGCTTAGGGGCATTCGATGGCTACACCTTC.

The V and J genes are TRBV2 and TRBJ1-1; no firm D call. Germline CDR1 reads SNHLY; CDR2 reads FYNNEI. V dropped 8 bases and J dropped 1 base, with 14 bases sitting between them. The CDR3 runs to 14 residues. CDR3 sequence reads: CASHSLDKNTEAFF. The CDR3 coding sequence is TGTGCCAGCCATTCCCTCGACAAGAACACTGAAGCTTTCTTT. Complete variable domain (other parts from reference TRBV2 and TRBJ1-1): EPEVTQTPSHQVTQMGQEVILRCVPISNHLYFYWYRQILGQKVEFLVSFYNNEISEKSEIFDDQFSVERPDGSNFTLKIRSTKLEDSAMYFCASHSLDKNTEAFFGQGTRLTVV.

This chain links TRBV28 with TRBJ1-6; 9 bases fit TRBD1. Germline V gene data show CDR1 as MDHEN and CDR2 as SYDVKM. The length of the CDR3 is 13 residues. J was trimmed by 10 bases and V by 2 bases; bases with no gene match: 0. CDR3 residues: CASSLGTGSPLHF. The CDR3 region has the DNA TGTGCCAGCAGTTTAGGGACAGGGTCACCCCTCCACTTT.

The chain couples TRBV28 to TRBJ1-3, with D possibly matching TRBD1 (6 bases). V dropped 0 bases and J dropped 1 base, with 13 bases sitting between them. Germline CDR1 is MDHEN and CDR2 is SYDVKM. This CDR3 contains 17 residues. The CDR3 reads CASSLWADRKSGNTIYF. DNA of the CDR3: TGTGCCAGCAGTTTATGGGCCGACAGGAAATCTGGAAACACCATATATTTT.

This chain joins TRBV18 and TRBJ2-2; TRBD2 matches at 10 bases. V shed 3 bases, J shed 0 bases, and the junction held 13 bases outside the gene matches. The CDR3 covers 20 residues. Germline V gene lookup returns CDR1 KGHSH and CDR2 LQKENI. CDR3 sequence: CASSPTGTSGMFANTGELFF. The CDR3 nucleotides are TGTGCCAGCTCACCCACCGGTACTAGCGGGATGTTCGCGAACACCGGGGAGCTGTTTTTT.

J is TRBJ1-2 and V is TRBV19; D remains unclear. V gave up 4 bases and J gave up 8 bases, with 17 bases separating them. Germline CDR1 reads LNHDA; CDR2 reads SQIVND (reference sequence). The CDR3 has 14 residues. The CDR3 bases are TGTGCCAGTAGTAGCCGGCCCCTGGGAGACGGCTACACCTTC. It translates to CASSSRPLGDGYTF. Drawing the rest from reference TRBV19 and TRBJ1-2, the complete variable domain is DGGITQSPKYLFRKEGQNVTLSCEQNLNHDAMYWYRQDPGQGLRLIYYSQIVNDFQKGDIAEGYSVSREKKESFPLTVTSAQKNPTAFYLCASSSRPLGDGYTFGSGTRLTVV.

The chain has TRBV6-5 and TRBJ1-4; a possible D gene is TRBD1 (5 bases). V lost 6 bases and J 6 bases, leaving 17 bases between the germline ends. Germline-derived CDR1 and CDR2 are MNHEY and SVGAGI. This CDR3 has 15 amino acids. This CDR3 reads CASRETPGLYEKLFF. CDR3 nucleotides: TGTGCCAGCAGAGAGACTCCGGGACTCTATGAAAAACTGTTTTTT.